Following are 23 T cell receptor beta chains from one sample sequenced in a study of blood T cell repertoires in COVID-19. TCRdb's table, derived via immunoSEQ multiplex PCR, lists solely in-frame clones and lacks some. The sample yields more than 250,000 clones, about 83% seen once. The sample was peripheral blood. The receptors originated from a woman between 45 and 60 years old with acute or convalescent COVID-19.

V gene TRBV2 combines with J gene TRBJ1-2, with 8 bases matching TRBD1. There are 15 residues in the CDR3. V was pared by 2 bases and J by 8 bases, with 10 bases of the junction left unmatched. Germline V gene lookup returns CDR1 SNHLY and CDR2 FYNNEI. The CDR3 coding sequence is TGTGCCAGCAGTGAAAACCGCCAGGGGGCGAGGGGCTACACCTTC. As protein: CASSENRQGARGYTF. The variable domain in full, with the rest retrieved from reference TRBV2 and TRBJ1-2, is EPEVTQTPSHQVTQMGQEVILRCVPISNHLYFYWYRQILGQKVEFLVSFYNNEISEKSEIFDDQFSVERPDGSNFTLKIRSTKLEDSAMYFCASSENRQGARGYTFGSGTRLTVV.

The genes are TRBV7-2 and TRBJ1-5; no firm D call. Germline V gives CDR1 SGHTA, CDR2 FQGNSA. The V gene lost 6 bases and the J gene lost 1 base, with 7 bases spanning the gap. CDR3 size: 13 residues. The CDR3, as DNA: TGTGCCAGCAGTTCCGAGAGCAATCAGCCCCAGCATTTT. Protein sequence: CASSSESNQPQHF.

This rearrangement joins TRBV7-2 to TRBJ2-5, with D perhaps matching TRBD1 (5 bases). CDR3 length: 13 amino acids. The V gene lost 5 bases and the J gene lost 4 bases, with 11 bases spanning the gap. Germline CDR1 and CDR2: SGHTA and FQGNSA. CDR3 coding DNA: TGTGCCAGCAGCCCAGGGTGGGTAGAGACCCAGTACTTC. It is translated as CASSPGWVETQYF. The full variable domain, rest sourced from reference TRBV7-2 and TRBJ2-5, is GAGVSQSPSNKVTEKGKDVELRCDPISGHTALYWYRQSLGQGLEFLIYFQGNSAPDKSGLPSDRFSAERTGGSVSTLTIQRTQQEDSAVYLCASSPGWVETQYFGPGTRLLVL.

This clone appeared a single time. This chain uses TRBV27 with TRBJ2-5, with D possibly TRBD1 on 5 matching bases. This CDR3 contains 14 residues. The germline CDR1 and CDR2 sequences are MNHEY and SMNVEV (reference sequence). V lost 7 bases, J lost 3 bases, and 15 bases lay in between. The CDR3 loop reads CASKVRFREETQYF. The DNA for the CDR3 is TGTGCCAGCAAAGTGCGGTTCAGGGAAGAGACCCAGTACTTC.

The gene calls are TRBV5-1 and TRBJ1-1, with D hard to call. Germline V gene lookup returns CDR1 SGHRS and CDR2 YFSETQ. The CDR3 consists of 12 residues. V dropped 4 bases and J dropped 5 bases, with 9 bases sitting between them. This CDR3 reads CASSPGGTEAFF. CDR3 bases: TGCGCCAGCAGCCCCGGTGGTACTGAAGCTTTCTTT. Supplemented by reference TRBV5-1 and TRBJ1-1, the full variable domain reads KAGVTQTPRYLIKTRGQQVTLSCSPISGHRSVSWYQQTPGQGLQFLFEYFSETQRNKGNFPGRFSGRQFSNSRSEMNVSTLELGDSALYLCASSPGGTEAFFGQGTRLTVV.

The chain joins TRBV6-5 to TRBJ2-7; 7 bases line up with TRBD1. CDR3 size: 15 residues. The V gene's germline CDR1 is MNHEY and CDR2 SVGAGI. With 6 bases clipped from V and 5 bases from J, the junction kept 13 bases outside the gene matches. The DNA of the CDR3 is TGTGCCAGCAGGGGACCTGAAACAGGGGAAGACGAGCAGTACGTC. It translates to CASRGPETGEDEQYV.

The CDR3 loop is CASSLLAGPLEQYF. For the CDR3, the DNA is TGTGCCAGCAGCTTACTTGCGGGACCTTTGGAGCAGTACTTC. The rearrangement uses TRBV11-1 and TRBJ2-7; perhaps TRBD2 as D (6 bases). Trimming removed 2 bases at V and 7 bases at J, with 15 bases between. The CDR3 spans 14 residues. Germline values: CDR1 SGHAT, CDR2 FQDESV (reference sequence).

CDR3 DNA: TGCGCCAGCAGCCAAGTAGCCGGGGGGCGAAAGTACTTC. It codes for CASSQVAGGRKYF. The chain has TRBV4-1 and TRBJ2-5, with D possibly matching TRBD2 (7 bases). Trimming removed 1 base from V and 12 bases from J, with 15 bases in between. CDR3 size: 13 residues. Germline lookup yields CDR1 MGHRA and CDR2 YSYEKL.

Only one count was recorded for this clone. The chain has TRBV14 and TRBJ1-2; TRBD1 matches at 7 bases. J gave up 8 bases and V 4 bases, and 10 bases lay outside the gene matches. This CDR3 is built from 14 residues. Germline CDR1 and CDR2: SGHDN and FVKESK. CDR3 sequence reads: CASSPGQVGAGYTF. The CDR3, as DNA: TGTGCCAGCAGCCCCGGACAGGTCGGAGCCGGCTACACCTTC.

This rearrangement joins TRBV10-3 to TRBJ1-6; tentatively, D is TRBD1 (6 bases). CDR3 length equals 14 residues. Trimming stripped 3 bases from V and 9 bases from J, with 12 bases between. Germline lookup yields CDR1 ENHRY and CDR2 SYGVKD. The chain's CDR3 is CAISDAIRGSPLHF. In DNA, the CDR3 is TGTGCCATCAGTGATGCGATCAGGGGTTCACCCCTCCACTTT.

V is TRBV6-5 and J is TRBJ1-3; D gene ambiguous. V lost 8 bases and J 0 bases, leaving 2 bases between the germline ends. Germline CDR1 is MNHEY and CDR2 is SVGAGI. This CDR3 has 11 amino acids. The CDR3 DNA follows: TGTGCCAGCCGCTCTGGAAACACCATATATTTT. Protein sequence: CASRSGNTIYF.

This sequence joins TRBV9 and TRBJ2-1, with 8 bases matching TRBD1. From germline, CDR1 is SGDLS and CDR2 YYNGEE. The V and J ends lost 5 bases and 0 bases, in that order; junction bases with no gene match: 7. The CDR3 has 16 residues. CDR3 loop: CASRGQGGSSYNEQFF. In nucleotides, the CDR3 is TGTGCCAGCAGAGGACAGGGTGGTAGCTCCTACAATGAGCAGTTCTTC.

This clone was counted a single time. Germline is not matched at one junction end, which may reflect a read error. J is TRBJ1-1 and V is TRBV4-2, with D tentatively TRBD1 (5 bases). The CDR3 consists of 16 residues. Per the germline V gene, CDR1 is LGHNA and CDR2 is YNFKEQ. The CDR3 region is CASSQEGGGMKTEAFF. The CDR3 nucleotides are TGTGCCAGCAGCCAAGAAGGTGGGGGGATGAAGACTGAAGCTTTCTTT.

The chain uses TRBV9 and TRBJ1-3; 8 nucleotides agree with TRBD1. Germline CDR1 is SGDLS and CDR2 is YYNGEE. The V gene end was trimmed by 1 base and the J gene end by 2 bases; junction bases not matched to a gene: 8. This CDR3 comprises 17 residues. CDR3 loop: CASSVSPRTGPGNTIYF. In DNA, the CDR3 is TGTGCCAGCAGCGTATCCCCTCGGACAGGGCCTGGAAACACCATATATTTT.

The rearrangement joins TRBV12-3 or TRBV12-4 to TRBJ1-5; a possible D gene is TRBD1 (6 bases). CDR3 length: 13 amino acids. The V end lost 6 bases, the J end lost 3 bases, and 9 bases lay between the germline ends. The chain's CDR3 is CASSSGANQPQHF. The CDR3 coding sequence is TGTGCCAGCAGCTCAGGGGCCAATCAGCCCCAGCATTTT.

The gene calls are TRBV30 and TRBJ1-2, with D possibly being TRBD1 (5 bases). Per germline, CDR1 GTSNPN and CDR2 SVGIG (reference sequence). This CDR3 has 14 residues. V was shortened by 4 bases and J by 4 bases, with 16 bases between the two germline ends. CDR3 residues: CAWIATGGSYGYTF. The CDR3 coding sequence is TGTGCCTGGATTGCAACTGGGGGGTCCTATGGCTACACCTTC.

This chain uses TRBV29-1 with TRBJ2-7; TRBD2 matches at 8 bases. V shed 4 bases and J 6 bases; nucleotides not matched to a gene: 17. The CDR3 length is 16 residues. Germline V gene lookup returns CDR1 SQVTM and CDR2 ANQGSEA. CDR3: CSVGSLLLAGSREQYF. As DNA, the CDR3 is TGCAGCGTTGGGTCCCTCCTATTAGCGGGATCGCGCGAGCAGTACTTC.

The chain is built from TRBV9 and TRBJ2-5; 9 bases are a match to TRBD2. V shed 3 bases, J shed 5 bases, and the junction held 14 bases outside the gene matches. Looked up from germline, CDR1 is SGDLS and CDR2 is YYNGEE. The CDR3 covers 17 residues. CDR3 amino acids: CASSASWGGRAKETQYF. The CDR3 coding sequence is TGTGCCAGCAGCGCCTCGTGGGGCGGGAGGGCCAAGGAGACCCAGTACTTC.

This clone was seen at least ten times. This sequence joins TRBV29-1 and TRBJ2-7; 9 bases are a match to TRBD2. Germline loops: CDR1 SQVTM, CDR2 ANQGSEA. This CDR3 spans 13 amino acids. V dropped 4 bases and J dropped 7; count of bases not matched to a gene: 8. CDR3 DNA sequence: TGCAGCGTTGGTGGAGCGGGAGGCCGAGAGCAGTACTTC. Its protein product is CSVGGAGGREQYF.

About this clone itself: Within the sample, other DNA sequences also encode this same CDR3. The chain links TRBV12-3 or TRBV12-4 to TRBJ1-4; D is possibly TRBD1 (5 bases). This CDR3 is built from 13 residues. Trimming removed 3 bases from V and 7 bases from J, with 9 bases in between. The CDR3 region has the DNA TGTGCCAGCAGTTTGGGGACTGGTGAAAAACTGTTTTTT. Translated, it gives CASSLGTGEKLFF.

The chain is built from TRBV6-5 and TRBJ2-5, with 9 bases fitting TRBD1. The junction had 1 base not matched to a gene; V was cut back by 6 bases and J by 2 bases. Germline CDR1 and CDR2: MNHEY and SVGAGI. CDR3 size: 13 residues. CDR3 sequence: CASRTGGQETQYF. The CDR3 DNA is TGTGCCAGCAGGACAGGGGGACAAGAGACCCAGTACTTC.

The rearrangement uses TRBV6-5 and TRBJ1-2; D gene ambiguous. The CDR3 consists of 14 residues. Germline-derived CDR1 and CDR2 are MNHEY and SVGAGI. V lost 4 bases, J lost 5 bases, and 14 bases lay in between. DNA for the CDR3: TGTGCCAGCAGTTTGACCGGGTCATCTTATGGCTACACCTTC. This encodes CASSLTGSSYGYTF.

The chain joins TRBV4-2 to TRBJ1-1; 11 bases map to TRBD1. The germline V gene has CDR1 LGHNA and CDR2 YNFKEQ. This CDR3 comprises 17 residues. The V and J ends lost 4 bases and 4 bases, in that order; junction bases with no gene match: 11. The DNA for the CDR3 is TGTGCCAGCAGCCCAGTCGGACAGGGGGCTGTGGGCACTGAAGCTTTCTTT. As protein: CASSPVGQGAVGTEAFF.